This TCR beta chain is from a study of T cell responses to AZD1222 COVID-19 vaccine. Overall study findings and caveats: None of the repertoires were sampled until the peak T cell response had passed. White British donors predominated, females outnumbered males, and clonal diversity was possibly underestimated. Baseline serostatus was positive in only a handful of AZD1222 recipients.

In this sample, this clone turned up once. The antigen remains undetermined. Clones were sequenced by immunoSEQ multiplex PCR, and TCRdb holds only the in-frame ones, with some missing. The sample records around 200,000 clones, around 88% being singletons. The sequence was collected from an adult in good health. The specimen comprised peripheral blood, sampled on day 0 of AZD1222 vaccination.

CDR3 DNA: TGTGCCAGCAGCCATGGGACTGTTAGCGAAGCTTTCTTT. Translation gives CASSHGTVSEAFF. The chain employs TRBV3-1 (or the pseudogene TRBV3-2) and TRBJ1-1; D may be TRBD1 (5 bases). The ends were cut back, 3 bases at V and 8 bases at J, with 13 bases in the middle. The CDR3 length is 13 residues. CDR1 LGHDT and CDR2 YNNKEL come from the germline V gene (reference sequence).